One sample yielded the 27 T cell receptor beta chains listed below, sequenced in a study. Tregs were sorted as CD4+CD25+CD127-/low cells. TCRdb re-called the 5' RACE reads with MiXCR, one entry per CDR3 protein. Of about 9,000 distinct CDR3 sequences listed, under 50% were seen once; the top ten hold about 3%. The sequencing sample was made of Tregs sorted from a lymph node. Receptor source: a female donor with breast cancer.

This clonotype was counted a few times. This chain joins TRBV5-1 and TRBJ2-7; D is possibly TRBD2 (5 bases). The CDR3 runs to 13 residues. Per germline, CDR1 SGHRS and CDR2 YFSETQ. V lost 5 bases and J lost 3, with 12 bases in between. CDR3 protein: CASSYRTDYEQYF. CDR3 in DNA: TGCGCCAGCAGTTACCGGACTGACTACGAGCAGTACTTC.

By share, this clonotype ranks as medium-sized. This chain connects TRBV4-1 to TRBJ2-7; either TRBD1 or TRBD2 may supply D (5 bases each). Germline V lookup: CDR1 MGHRA, CDR2 YSYEKL. CDR3 length: 13 residues. Trimming left V 0 bases short and J 6 bases short, with 9 bases between. The chain's CDR3 is CASSQDRGTEQYF. CDR3 in DNA: TGCGCCAGCAGCCAAGATCGAGGGACCGAGCAGTACTTC.

The chain is built from TRBV9 and TRBJ2-2; TRBD1 might be the D (5 bases). The CDR3 extends over 16 amino acids. Germline V CDR1 and CDR2: SGDLS, YYNGEE. Trimming cost V 4 bases and J 0 bases, with 13 bases left between them. The CDR3 DNA reads TGTGCCAGCAGCCATGCGGACACCACGAACACCGGGGAGCTGTTTTTT. Translating gives CASSHADTTNTGELFF.

V gene TRBV5-1 combines with J gene TRBJ2-7; D tentatively reads TRBD1 or TRBD2 (5 bases each). This CDR3 is built from 16 residues. Germline CDR1 reads SGHRS; CDR2 reads YFSETQ. V gave up 1 base and J gave up 3 bases, with 17 bases separating them. CDR3: CASSLYPGTEDYEQYF. The CDR3 region has the DNA TGCGCCAGCAGCTTGTATCCGGGGACGGAGGACTACGAGCAGTACTTC.

This chain links TRBV29-1 with TRBJ2-5; tentative D call: TRBD1 (7 bases). CDR1 is SQVTM and CDR2 is ANQGSEA in the germline V gene. Trimming left V 0 bases short and J 2 bases short, with 13 bases between. The CDR3 spans 15 residues. The CDR3 region is CSVEDPRGEQETQYF. As DNA, the CDR3 is TGCAGCGTTGAAGATCCCAGGGGGGAGCAAGAGACCCAGTACTTC.

The chain carries TRBV2 and TRBJ1-4; 7 bases agree with TRBD1. Germline V gives CDR1 SNHLY, CDR2 FYNNEI. This CDR3 has 14 residues. V shed 6 bases and J 6 bases; nucleotides not matched to a gene: 7. The CDR3 spells CASSPAGGDEKLFF. Here the CDR3 DNA reads TGTGCCAGCAGCCCCGCAGGGGGAGATGAAAAACTGTTTTTT.

The chain combines TRBV27 with TRBJ2-7, with D possibly matching TRBD2 (6 bases). Trimming left V 2 bases short and J 5 bases short, with 10 bases between. Germline-derived CDR1 and CDR2 are MNHEY and SMNVEV (reference sequence). This CDR3 comprises 13 residues. CDR3 nucleotides: TGTGCCAGCAGTTTAACGGGGGTTCACGAGCAGTACTTC. Amino acids: CASSLTGVHEQYF.

This clonotype was seen a handful of times. The J gene is TRBJ2-7, the V gene TRBV10-3, with 8 positions matching TRBD2. There are 13 residues in the CDR3. J gave up 7 bases and V 3 bases, and 5 bases lay outside the gene matches. Looked up from germline, CDR1 is ENHRY and CDR2 is SYGVKD. The CDR3 nucleotides are TGTGCCATCAGTGATCCACGGGAGGGAGAGCAGTACTTC. This translates into CAISDPREGEQYF.

CDR3 residues: CASSSRGASYNEQFF. The CDR3, as DNA: TGTGCCAGCAGCTCAAGGGGGGCGTCCTACAATGAGCAGTTCTTC. The chain recombines TRBV7-8 with TRBJ2-1; D assignment may be TRBD1 or TRBD2 (6 bases each). The germline V gene encodes CDR1 SGHVS and CDR2 FQNEAQ. V gave up 4 bases and J gave up 1 base, with 11 bases separating them. The CDR3 extends over 15 amino acids.

This clonotype was detected a few times. V is TRBV4-1 and J is TRBJ1-2, with 7 bases that match TRBD1. V was clipped by 2 bases and J by 4 bases; unmatched bases: 4. Germline CDR1 MGHRA, CDR2 YSYEKL. The CDR3 has 14 residues. CDR3 nucleotide sequence: TGCGCCAGCAGCCAAAACAGGGGTACCTATGGCTACACCTTC. It codes for CASSQNRGTYGYTF.

Details on this clonotype: The junction differs from germline at one of its ends, possibly a read error. The rearrangement uses TRBV7-2 and TRBJ2-6, with TRBD2 as a possible D gene (5 bases). CDR1 is SGHTA and CDR2 is FQGNSA in the germline V gene. This CDR3 region has 15 residues. CDR3 sequence (DNA): TGTGCCAGCTGCTTAAGTCCGGGGGGGGCCAACGTCCTGACTTTC. This gives the protein CASCLSPGGANVLTF.

The rearrangement joins TRBV19 to TRBJ2-6; D not certain. This CDR3 has 13 amino acids. Per germline, CDR1 LNHDA and CDR2 SQIVND (reference sequence). V shed 8 bases and J shed 4 bases, with 9 bases lying between them. The CDR3 loop reads CASSETGANVLTF. The CDR3 region has the DNA TGTGCCAGTTCGGAAACCGGGGCCAACGTCCTGACTTTC.

The CDR3 nucleotides read TGTGCCAGCAGCTTGGCGGGGGGCCAAGAGACCCAGTACTTC. Its protein product is CASSLAGGQETQYF. The chain couples TRBV5-6 to TRBJ2-5, with TRBD2 matching 7 bases. The V and J ends lost 0 bases and 1 base, in that order; junction bases with no gene match: 0. Germline V gives CDR1 SGHDT, CDR2 YYEEEE. The CDR3 runs to 14 residues.

The chain combines TRBV27 with TRBJ2-7; D may match TRBD1 or TRBD2 (6 bases each). The V gene lost 2 bases and the J gene lost 2 bases, with 10 bases spanning the gap. Germline CDR1 is MNHEY and CDR2 is SMNVEV (reference sequence). This CDR3 is 14 amino acids long. The CDR3 sequence: CASSLRGVAYEQYF. The CDR3 DNA reads TGTGCCAGCAGTTTAAGGGGGGTAGCCTACGAGCAGTACTTC.

The chain joins TRBV7-8 to TRBJ2-2, with D hard to call. V shed 1 base and J shed 1 base, with 7 bases lying between them. The CDR3 consists of 15 residues. CDR1 SGHVS and CDR2 FQNEAQ come from the germline V gene. CDR3 nucleotide sequence: TGTGCCAGCAGCTTAGACAGTCGGAACACCGGGGAGCTGTTTTTT. Translation gives CASSLDSRNTGELFF.

The chain uses TRBV2 and TRBJ1-6, with 11 bases that match TRBD1. The CDR3 runs 16 residues. Germline V gives CDR1 SNHLY, CDR2 FYNNEI. With 7 bases clipped from V and 7 bases from J, the junction kept 9 bases outside the gene matches. CDR3 loop: CASISDRGLGNSPLHF. The CDR3 DNA is TGTGCCAGCATTTCGGACAGGGGGCTGGGAAATTCACCCCTCCACTTT.

The V gene is TRBV12-3 or TRBV12-4, the J gene TRBJ1-3, with TRBD1 identical over 8 bases. The CDR3 is made up of 15 amino acids. The J segment lost 0 bases and the V segment lost 6 bases, leaving 4 bases of the junction unmatched. Here the CDR3 DNA reads TGTGCCAGCAGAGACGGGACAGGCTCTGGAAACACCATATATTTT. Amino acid sequence: CASRDGTGSGNTIYF.

The V call is TRBV4-1, the J call TRBJ2-2, with D tentatively TRBD1 (6 bases). V was shortened by 6 bases and J by 0 bases, with 8 bases between the two germline ends. Germline CDR1 reads MGHRA; CDR2 reads YSYEKL. The CDR3 spans 14 residues. The CDR3, as DNA: TGCGCCAGCAGGGGACAAGCGAACACCGGGGAGCTGTTTTTT. The encoded protein is CASRGQANTGELFF.

The rearrangement uses TRBV5-1 and TRBJ2-2; tentatively, D is TRBD2 (5 bases). The CDR3 totals 12 residues. V was cut by 6 bases and J by 6 bases, with 9 bases left in between. Germline V gene lookup returns CDR1 SGHRS and CDR2 YFSETQ. The CDR3 protein is CASTYGAGELFF. CDR3 nucleotides: TGCGCCAGCACCTACGGGGCCGGGGAGCTGTTTTTT.

The V call is TRBV4-1, the J call TRBJ1-2; no clear D gene. Per germline, CDR1 MGHRA and CDR2 YSYEKL. This CDR3 spans 17 amino acids. Trimming stripped 2 bases from V and 2 bases from J, with 18 bases between. CDR3 loop: CASSQPIPIDTNYGYTF. The DNA for the CDR3 is TGCGCCAGCAGCCAACCGATTCCCATTGACACAAACTATGGCTACACCTTC.

The chain is built from TRBV6-1 and TRBJ2-1; D is perhaps TRBD1 (5 bases). Germline assignment: CDR1 MNHNS and CDR2 SASEGT. V was clipped by 8 bases and J by 6 bases, with 8 bases between them. The CDR3 totals 11 residues. The CDR3 coding sequence is TGTGCCAGCGGACACGGCAATGAGCAGTTCTTC. Amino acid sequence: CASGHGNEQFF.

The V gene is TRBV6-5, the J gene TRBJ1-2; 11 nucleotides match TRBD1. Germline values: CDR1 MNHEY, CDR2 SVGAGI. The CDR3 extends over 15 amino acids. The V segment lost 6 bases and the J segment 4 bases; nucleotides outside the gene matches: 7. CDR3 bases: TGTGCCAGCAGGGGGACAGGGGGGGCCCCCTATGGCTACACCTTC. Protein: CASRGTGGAPYGYTF.

Comments on this clonotype: An end of the junction differs from the germline gene, which may be a read error. The rearrangement links TRBV6-5 to TRBJ1-2, with TRBD1 matching 7 bases. Germline lookup yields CDR1 MNHEY and CDR2 SVGAGI. The CDR3 extends over 12 amino acids. CDR3 DNA sequence: TGTGCCAGCAGCAAAGGGGGCTATAGCTACACCTTC. This codes for CASSKGGYSYTF.

This clonotype was counted only a few times. The chain couples TRBV6-5 to TRBJ1-2; TRBD1 agrees at 7 bases. The CDR3 has 15 amino acids. Trimming took 0 bases from V and 8 from J; bases not matched to a gene: 9. Per germline, CDR1 MNHEY and CDR2 SVGAGI. This chain's CDR3 is CASSYSGGGAYGYTF. The CDR3 DNA follows: TGTGCCAGCAGTTACTCTGGAGGGGGCGCTTACGGCTACACCTTC.

V is TRBV12-3 or TRBV12-4 and J is TRBJ2-1; 8 bases align to TRBD1. V dropped 5 bases and J dropped 3; count of bases not matched to a gene: 9. The length of the CDR3 is 16 residues. The CDR3 coding sequence is TGTGCCAGCAGTCCTTCAGGGGGCGATTTCTACAATGAGCAGTTCTTC. Encoded protein: CASSPSGGDFYNEQFF.

This clonotype was found a few times. The CDR3 DNA is TGCGCCAGCAGCTCAAGAGGAGCGGGGGGGCCACAAGAGACCCAGTACTTC. Translated: CASSSRGAGGPQETQYF. This chain links TRBV4-1 with TRBJ2-5; 10 bases match TRBD2. Germline CDR1 MGHRA, CDR2 YSYEKL. V shed 5 bases and J 2 bases; nucleotides not matched to a gene: 11. The length of the CDR3 is 17 residues.

Only a few counts were recorded for this clonotype. The rearrangement links TRBV9 to TRBJ2-1, with 13 bases aligning to TRBD2. The ends lost 4 bases at V and 8 bases at J; junction bases unmatched: 6. CDR3 length: 15 residues. Germline CDR1 SGDLS, CDR2 YYNGEE. As DNA, the CDR3 is TGTGCCAGCAGCCCGAGGACTAGCGGGAGACATGAGCAGTTCTTC. Its protein is CASSPRTSGRHEQFF.